The 29 T cell receptor beta chains below come from one sample, sequenced in a study of technical replicates of blood from a few donors. Repertoires were generated with immunoSEQ multiplex PCR, while TCRdb's copy carries only in-frame clones and drops some. The table lists about 80,000 clones, around nine tenths of them singletons. The sequenced sample consisted of T cells isolated from PBMCs. All receptors derive from a human donor in good health.

This rearrangement joins TRBV6-1 to TRBJ2-7, with TRBD1 identical over 10 bases. CDR1 MNHNS and CDR2 SASEGT come from the germline V gene. The CDR3 sequence is 13 residues long. Trimming at V came to 7 bases and at J to 3 bases, leaving 3 bases not matched to a gene. CDR3 protein: CASTGQGGYEQYF. In DNA, the CDR3 is TGTGCCAGCACCGGACAGGGGGGCTACGAGCAGTACTTC.

This clone came up a few times. This chain connects TRBV30 to TRBJ1-1; D unclear. The CDR3 runs to 12 residues. The V gene lost 3 bases and the J gene lost 7 bases, with 12 bases spanning the gap. CDR1 and CDR2 (germline): GTSNPN, SVGIG (reference sequence). CDR3 in amino acids: CAWSRRGDEAFF. The CDR3 DNA reads as TGTGCCTGGAGCCGACGCGGCGATGAAGCTTTCTTT.

The chain recombines TRBV2 with TRBJ2-2, with a weak D call TRBD1 (7 bases). This CDR3 region has 16 residues. Germline-derived CDR1 and CDR2 are SNHLY and FYNNEI. V shed 6 bases and J shed 0 bases, with 14 bases lying between them. The CDR3 nucleotides are TGTGCCAGCAGCTACGACAGGGAGGCGAACACCGGGGAGCTGTTTTTT. This codes for CASSYDREANTGELFF.

The count of this clone is one. The CDR3 region has the DNA TGTGCCAGCAGCTTAGCGCGTGGGGGGTACACAGATACGCAGTATTTT. This codes for CASSLARGGYTDTQYF. This chain uses TRBV11-1 with TRBJ2-3, with D possibly being TRBD2 (6 bases). This CDR3 is built from 16 residues. Germline assignment: CDR1 SGHAT and CDR2 FQDESV (reference sequence). The V gene lost 0 bases and the J gene lost 2 bases, with 12 bases spanning the gap.

The chain has TRBV5-1 and TRBJ1-2; 8 bases align to TRBD1. V was pared by 3 bases and J by 6 bases, with 10 bases of the junction left unmatched. This CDR3 has 15 residues. CDR1 is SGHRS and CDR2 is YFSETQ in the germline V gene. CDR3: CASSSAGQDSDGYTF. In DNA form, the CDR3 reads TGCGCCAGCAGCTCGGCGGGACAGGATAGCGATGGCTACACCTTC. The variable domain in full, completed from reference TRBV5-1 and TRBJ1-2, reads KAGVTQTPRYLIKTRGQQVTLSCSPISGHRSVSWYQQTPGQGLQFLFEYFSETQRNKGNFPGRFSGRQFSNSRSEMNVSTLELGDSALYLCASSSAGQDSDGYTFGSGTRLTVV.

A word on this clone: Other nucleotide sequences from this sample produce the same CDR3. The chain combines TRBV6-5 with TRBJ2-2; D not resolved. This CDR3 is built from 12 residues. Germline values: CDR1 MNHEY, CDR2 SVGAGI. The germline V and J ends were trimmed by 7 bases and 6 bases, with 9 bases remaining between them. The CDR3 reads CASTSTSGELFF. The CDR3 DNA reads as TGTGCCAGCACCTCAACTTCCGGGGAGCTGTTTTTT.

The chain links TRBV6-6 to TRBJ1-4, with D possibly matching TRBD1 (6 bases). The germline V and J ends were trimmed by 0 bases and 12 bases, with 11 bases remaining between them. Germline V gene lookup returns CDR1 MNHNY and CDR2 SVGAGI (reference sequence). CDR3 length: 13 residues. The CDR3 region is CASSYSFRGQLFF. Written as DNA, the CDR3 is TGTGCCAGCAGTTACTCATTCAGGGGTCAACTGTTTTTT.

About this clone itself: The junction does not match germline at one end; this may be a read error. Other DNA sequences in the sample encode the same CDR3. V usage is TRBV4-1 and J usage is TRBJ2-7; the match to TRBD1 covers 7 bases. This CDR3 is built from 16 residues. The germline CDR1 and CDR2 sequences are MGHRA and YSYEKL. The CDR3 loop reads CASSQVLRDRFYEQYF. The CDR3 bases are TGCGCCAGCAGCCAAGTCCTCCGGGACAGATTCTACGAGCAGTACTTT.

This clone has only a few counts. The J gene is TRBJ1-1, the V gene TRBV18; 10 nucleotides align to TRBD1. Trimming cost V 2 bases and J 7 bases; bases outside gene matches: 13. Germline V gene lookup returns CDR1 KGHSH and CDR2 LQKENI. The CDR3 is made up of 17 amino acids. CDR3 sequence (DNA): TGTGCCAGCTCACCATCTGTCGTTCGACAGGGGGCGCGTGAAGCTTTCTTT. Translating gives CASSPSVVRQGAREAFF.

The genes are TRBV29-1 and TRBJ2-7; tentative D call: TRBD1 (5 bases). Trimming took off 4 bases at V and 7 bases at J, with 17 bases between the two ends. The germline CDR1 and CDR2 sequences are SQVTM and ANQGSEA. CDR3 size: 13 residues. The CDR3 reads CSVAQAIGWEQYF. DNA of the CDR3: TGCAGCGTTGCACAGGCGATTGGATGGGAGCAGTACTTC.

This sequence joins TRBV18 and TRBJ2-1; possibly TRBD2 for D (6 bases). Per germline, CDR1 KGHSH and CDR2 LQKENI. The CDR3 is made up of 15 amino acids. V lost 6 bases and J 8 bases, leaving 20 bases between the germline ends. The CDR3 bases are TGTGCCAGCTCCCCGTTTGCGGGACGGATAGATGAGCAGTTCTTC. Translation gives CASSPFAGRIDEQFF.

A word on this clone: Other DNA sequences in the same sample also yield this CDR3. The rearrangement links TRBV27 to TRBJ2-1; D gene uncertain. V was pared by 6 bases and J by 0 bases, with 6 bases between. Germline values: CDR1 MNHEY, CDR2 SMNVEV (reference sequence). CDR3 size: 13 residues. The DNA for the CDR3 is TGTGCCAGCAGCCTGAGCTCCTACAATGAGCAGTTCTTC. Its translation: CASSLSSYNEQFF.

This clone was picked up a small number of times. This chain links TRBV29-1 with TRBJ1-1, with TRBD1 as a possible D gene (6 bases). Per germline, CDR1 SQVTM and CDR2 ANQGSEA. Trimming shortened V by 5 bases and J by 3 bases, and 16 bases separated the two germline ends. CDR3 length: 14 amino acids. The CDR3 sequence is CSVKKQGMDTEAFF. CDR3 sequence (DNA): TGCAGCGTTAAAAAGCAGGGGATGGACACTGAAGCTTTCTTT.

The chain recombines TRBV6-5 with TRBJ2-1; 8 bases fit TRBD2. Germline loops: CDR1 MNHEY, CDR2 SVGAGI. Trimming at V came to 4 bases and at J to 2 bases, leaving 1 base not matched to a gene. The CDR3 covers 14 residues. The CDR3 DNA follows: TGTGCCAGCAGTTCCGGGAGGGCCTACAATGAGCAGTTCTTC. Translating it yields CASSSGRAYNEQFF.

The chain employs TRBV28 and TRBJ2-7; TRBD2 matches 11 bases. In germline, CDR1 is MDHEN, CDR2 SYDVKM. Trimming removed 5 bases from V and 4 bases from J; junction bases left unmatched: 7. This CDR3 region has 15 residues. The CDR3 loop reads CASSPILAGVYEQYF. The CDR3, as DNA: TGTGCCAGCAGTCCCATACTAGCGGGAGTATACGAGCAGTACTTC.

The CDR3 nucleotides read TGCGCCAGCAGCACACGAGGAGGGGAGGACACTGAAGCTTTCTTT. This sequence encodes CASSTRGGEDTEAFF. The chain has TRBV5-1 and TRBJ1-1, with a possible D match to TRBD1 (5 bases). The CDR3 is made up of 15 amino acids. CDR1 SGHRS and CDR2 YFSETQ come from the germline V gene. V was trimmed by 4 bases and J by 3 bases, leaving 16 bases between them.

The V call is TRBV18, the J call TRBJ1-5; possibly TRBD1 for D (6 bases). Germline assignment: CDR1 KGHSH and CDR2 LQKENI. The CDR3 covers 14 residues. V was trimmed by 4 bases and J by 6 bases, leaving 13 bases between them. The CDR3 nucleotides read TGTGCCAGCTCACAAGAGTACAGGGCTCAGCCCCAGCATTTT. Its protein is CASSQEYRAQPQHF.

This clone has just one count. The CDR3 coding sequence is TGTGCCAGCAGCCAGGGACTAGCCTCCTACAATGAGCAGTTCTTC. Encoded protein: CASSQGLASYNEQFF. The V call is TRBV11-3, the J call TRBJ2-1; 9 positions match TRBD2. CDR1 is SGHNT, CDR2 YENEEA, per germline. The CDR3 consists of 15 residues. With V trimmed by 5 bases and J by 0 bases, 2 bases remained unmatched.

The chain joins TRBV12-5 to TRBJ1-4, with 9 bases aligning to TRBD1. CDR1 is LGHNT, CDR2 FRNRAP, per germline. After removal of 6 bases from V and 0 bases from J, the junction contained 14 bases not matched to a gene. This CDR3 region has 19 residues. In nucleotides, the CDR3 is TGTGCTAGTGGCCTTCTTCCCGGGACAGGGAGTGCAACTAATGAAAAACTGTTTTTT. This encodes CASGLLPGTGSATNEKLFF.

The V gene is TRBV7-3, the J gene TRBJ2-2; no clear D gene. CDR3 length equals 14 residues. Trimming left V 4 bases short and J 4 bases short, with 10 bases between. CDR1 is SGHTA, CDR2 FQGTGA, per germline. The CDR3 reads CASSSQAGTGELFF. The CDR3 DNA sequence: TGTGCCAGCAGCTCCCAAGCCGGCACCGGGGAGCTGTTTTTT.

The rearrangement uses TRBV4-1 and TRBJ2-5; D is unclear. The CDR3 sequence is 14 residues long. Germline values: CDR1 MGHRA, CDR2 YSYEKL. The V gene lost 0 bases and the J gene lost 5 bases, with 10 bases spanning the gap. The CDR3 coding sequence is TGCGCCAGCAGCCAAGAAAAGAGGCCGGAGACCCAGTACTTC. Translation: CASSQEKRPETQYF.

In the case of this clone: A read error may produce the germline difference seen at one junction end. V gene TRBV7-7 combines with J gene TRBJ1-4; D is unclear. There are 13 residues in the CDR3. Germline V gene sequence: CDR1 SSHAT, CDR2 FNYEAQ (reference sequence). CDR3 in amino acids: CASSRDGDEKLFF. DNA of the CDR3: TGTGCTAGCAGCCGAGACGGGGATGAAAAACTGTTTTTT.

This clone was counted once. The chain is built from TRBV5-1 and TRBJ2-2; 10 bases align to TRBD2. After removal of 3 bases from V and 0 bases from J, the junction contained 2 bases not matched to a gene. Germline lookup yields CDR1 SGHRS and CDR2 YFSETQ. CDR3 size: 16 residues. In DNA form, the CDR3 reads TGCGCCAGCAGCTCGCTAGCGGGAGCGAACACCGGGGAGCTGTTTTTT. Its protein product is CASSSLAGANTGELFF.

The chain couples TRBV5-1 to TRBJ2-5, with 12 nucleotides matching TRBD2. Germline trimming cut 4 bases from V and 6 bases from J; bases unmatched to any gene: 10. Per the germline V gene, CDR1 is SGHRS and CDR2 is YFSETQ. The CDR3 consists of 16 residues. The CDR3: CASSESSGRAEKTQYF. CDR3 coding DNA: TGCGCCAGCAGCGAGTCTAGCGGGAGGGCCGAAAAGACCCAGTACTTC.

The CDR3 coding sequence is TGTGCCAGCAGCTACGGAGAGACCCAGTACTTC. This translates into CASSYGETQYF. The rearrangement joins TRBV7-2 to TRBJ2-5; D uncertain. The CDR3 runs 11 residues. The germline gives CDR1 SGHTA, CDR2 FQGNSA. V gave up 4 bases and J gave up 4 bases, with 4 bases separating them.

The V and J genes are TRBV28 and TRBJ2-5; 13 nucleotides match TRBD2. The CDR3 totals 17 residues. Germline-derived CDR1 and CDR2 are MDHEN and SYDVKM. J lost 1 base, V lost 3 bases, and 5 bases had no gene match. CDR3 sequence: CASSFDRTSGSQETQYF. CDR3 sequence (DNA): TGTGCCAGCAGTTTCGATCGGACTAGCGGGAGCCAAGAGACCCAGTACTTC.

About this clone itself: A junction end diverges from the germline sequence, so it may reflect a read error. The chain couples TRBV7-9 to TRBJ2-6; D might be TRBD2 (5 bases). The CDR3 covers 12 residues. From germline, CDR1 is SEHNR and CDR2 FQNEAQ (reference sequence). CDR3 protein: CASSFGDNVLTF. CDR3 nucleotides: TGTGCCAGCAGCTTCGGGGACAACGTCCTGACTTTC.

This clone was detected only a few times. The rearrangement links TRBV7-2 to TRBJ2-2; TRBD2 matches at 8 bases. Germline CDR1 reads SGHTA; CDR2 reads FQGNSA. The trim removed 1 base at V and 1 base at J, leaving 5 bases unmatched. This CDR3 is built from 17 residues. DNA for the CDR3: TGTGCCAGCAGCTTAGATGGCGCGGGAGGGAACACCGGGGAGCTGTTTTTT. Residues: CASSLDGAGGNTGELFF.

V and J are TRBV14 and TRBJ1-1; no firm D call. Between the trimmed V and J ends, which lost 0 bases and 8 bases, there was a span of 13 bases. The germline gives CDR1 SGHDN, CDR2 FVKESK. The CDR3 sequence is 14 residues long. CDR3 amino acids: CASSQDPGYMEAFF. The CDR3 DNA sequence: TGTGCCAGCAGCCAAGATCCGGGATATATGGAAGCTTTCTTT.